A selection of T cell receptor beta chains follows, all from one sample in a study of T cell responses to AZD1222 COVID-19 vaccine. Profiled with immunoSEQ multiplex PCR; TCRdb holds only in-frame clones, not every one. The repertoire holds approximately 100,000 clones, about nine tenths seen once, with less than 6% in the top ten. The specimen comprised peripheral blood, sampled on day 0 of AZD1222 vaccination. Receptors originate from an adult in good health. Each CDR3 is given with its conserved first and last residue. The D gene is left open where the match is weak. A row's size may be missing; if present it is once, few, many or a size class.

d_gene: .; j_gene: TRBJ2-1; v_gene: TRBV5-4; abundance: .; CDR3aa: CASSLAGRVGNEQFF; CDR3nt: TGTGCCAGCAGCTTGGCAGGCAGGGTTGGGAATGAGCAGTTCTTC
d_gene: .; j_gene: TRBJ2-1; v_gene: TRBV5-1; abundance: .; CDR3aa: CASSSAILVGDEQFF; CDR3nt: TGCGCCAGCAGCTCGGCGATCCTAGTTGGGGATGAGCAGTTCTTC
d_gene: TRBD2; j_gene: TRBJ2-2; v_gene: TRBV4-2; abundance: .; CDR3aa: CASSQGLADYTGELFF; CDR3nt: TGTGCCAGCAGCCAGGGACTAGCGGATTACACCGGGGAGCTGTTTTTT
d_gene: .; j_gene: TRBJ1-2; v_gene: TRBV4-2; abundance: .; CDR3aa: CASSQEVDGYYGYTF; CDR3nt: TGTGCCAGCAGCCAAGAGGTCGACGGGTACTATGGCTACACCTTC
d_gene: .; j_gene: TRBJ1-2; v_gene: TRBV19; abundance: .; CDR3aa: CASRKLPDVNYGYTF; CDR3nt: TGTGCCAGTAGGAAGCTCCCGGATGTTAACTATGGCTACACCTTC
d_gene: TRBD1; j_gene: TRBJ1-3; v_gene: TRBV10-3; abundance: .; CDR3aa: CAISRDRGNTIYF; CDR3nt: TGTGCCATCAGCCGGGACAGGGGTAACACCATATATTTT
d_gene: TRBD1; j_gene: TRBJ1-4; v_gene: TRBV7-2; abundance: once; CDR3aa: CASSGQANNEKLFF; CDR3nt: TGTGCCAGCAGTGGACAGGCTAATAATGAAAAACTGTTTTTT
d_gene: TRBD2; j_gene: TRBJ2-2; v_gene: TRBV28; abundance: .; CDR3aa: CASGLGGSVTGELFF; CDR3nt: TGTGCCAGCGGTCTGGGCGGGAGTGTCACCGGGGAGCTGTTTTTT
d_gene: .; j_gene: TRBJ1-1; v_gene: TRBV14; abundance: .; CDR3aa: CASTKTGQGNTEAFF; CDR3nt: TGTGCCAGCACGAAAACAGGGCAGGGGAACACTGAAGCTTTCTTT
d_gene: .; j_gene: TRBJ2-1; v_gene: TRBV10-3; abundance: .; CDR3aa: CAISEPDRFPFF; CDR3nt: TGTGCCATCAGTGAACCCGACAGGTTCCCATTCTTC
d_gene: .; j_gene: TRBJ1-2; v_gene: TRBV3-1/TRBV3-2; abundance: .; CDR3aa: CASSPLGGTNYGYTF; CDR3nt: TGTGCCAGCAGTCCTCTGGGGGGGACTAACTATGGCTACACCTTC
d_gene: .; j_gene: TRBJ2-7; v_gene: TRBV7-9; abundance: .; CDR3aa: CASSSSGNSYEQYF; CDR3nt: TGTGCCAGCAGCTCATCCGGTAACTCCTACGAGCAGTACTTC
d_gene: TRBD2; j_gene: TRBJ2-1; v_gene: TRBV24-1; abundance: once; CDR3aa: CATSAHPGLAGEGEQFF; CDR3nt: TGTGCCACCAGTGCCCACCCCGGACTAGCGGGAGAAGGTGAGCAGTTCTTC
d_gene: .; j_gene: TRBJ1-2; v_gene: TRBV28; abundance: .; CDR3aa: CASSLSSVVPSGGYTF; CDR3nt: TGTGCCAGCAGTCTCTCGTCGGTGGTTCCGTCCGGGGGCTACACCTTC
d_gene: .; j_gene: TRBJ2-7; v_gene: TRBV19; abundance: .; CDR3aa: CASSIGGTQNYEQYF; CDR3nt: TGTGCCAGTAGTATAGGGGGGACGCAGAACTACGAGCAGTACTTC
d_gene: .; j_gene: TRBJ1-5; v_gene: TRBV7-2; abundance: .; CDR3aa: CASSSRGFNQPQHF; CDR3nt: TGTGCCAGCAGCTCCCGCGGGTTCAATCAGCCCCAGCATTTT
d_gene: .; j_gene: TRBJ2-6; v_gene: TRBV27; abundance: .; CDR3aa: CASSFPGAGANVLTF; CDR3nt: TGTGCCAGCAGTTTTCCCGGGGCTGGGGCCAACGTCCTGACTTTC
d_gene: TRBD2; j_gene: TRBJ2-1; v_gene: TRBV20-1; abundance: .; CDR3aa: CSASDGREGQQFF; CDR3nt: TGCAGTGCTAGTGATGGGAGGGAGGGTCAGCAGTTCTTC
d_gene: .; j_gene: TRBJ2-7; v_gene: TRBV2; abundance: .; CDR3aa: CASSALAYEQYF; CDR3nt: TGTGCCAGCAGTGCACTAGCCTACGAGCAGTACTTC
d_gene: TRBD1; j_gene: TRBJ1-2; v_gene: TRBV24-1; abundance: .; CDR3aa: CATSDTGANYGYTF; CDR3nt: TGTGCCACCAGTGATACAGGGGCTAACTATGGCTACACCTTC
d_gene: .; j_gene: TRBJ1-5; v_gene: TRBV19; abundance: .; CDR3aa: CASSTRNQPQHF; CDR3nt: TGTGCCAGTAGCACAAGAAATCAGCCCCAGCATTTT
d_gene: TRBD1; j_gene: TRBJ1-1; v_gene: TRBV18; abundance: .; CDR3aa: CASSQQGASTEAFF; CDR3nt: TGTGCCAGCTCGCAACAGGGGGCAAGCACTGAAGCTTTCTTT
d_gene: .; j_gene: TRBJ1-2; v_gene: TRBV12-3/TRBV12-4; abundance: .; CDR3aa: CASSLGEFYGYTF; CDR3nt: TGTGCCAGCAGTTTGGGGGAATTCTATGGCTACACCTTC
d_gene: TRBD2; j_gene: TRBJ2-3; v_gene: TRBV7-2; abundance: .; CDR3aa: CASSLVASGRGTDTQYF; CDR3nt: TGTGCCAGCAGCTTAGTGGCTAGCGGGAGGGGGACAGATACGCAGTATTTT
d_gene: .; j_gene: TRBJ2-2; v_gene: TRBV9; abundance: .; CDR3aa: CASSVEENGELFF; CDR3nt: TGTGCCAGCAGCGTAGAGGAAAACGGGGAGCTGTTTTTT
d_gene: TRBD2; j_gene: TRBJ2-7; v_gene: TRBV9; abundance: .; CDR3aa: CASSVGGLAGGREQYF; CDR3nt: TGTGCCAGCAGCGTAGGGGGACTAGCGGGAGGACGCGAGCAGTACTTC
d_gene: .; j_gene: TRBJ2-2; v_gene: TRBV4-2; abundance: .; CDR3aa: CASSQEQGAGTGELFF; CDR3nt: TGTGCCAGCAGCCAAGAGCAGGGAGCCGGCACCGGGGAGCTGTTTTTT
d_gene: .; j_gene: TRBJ2-7; v_gene: TRBV5-1; abundance: .; CDR3aa: CASSADTSTVYEQYF; CDR3nt: TGCGCCAGCAGCGCCGACACGAGCACAGTCTACGAGCAGTACTTC
d_gene: .; j_gene: TRBJ1-3; v_gene: TRBV9; abundance: .; CDR3aa: CASSGGTVSGNTIYF; CDR3nt: TGTGCCAGCAGCGGGGGGACCGTTTCTGGAAACACCATATATTTT
d_gene: TRBD2; j_gene: TRBJ2-2; v_gene: TRBV4-3; abundance: .; CDR3aa: CASSQELAGGAGELFF; CDR3nt: TGCGCCAGCAGCCAAGAACTAGCGGGAGGGGCCGGGGAGCTGTTTTTT
d_gene: .; j_gene: TRBJ1-2; v_gene: TRBV3-1/TRBV3-2; abundance: .; CDR3aa: CASSPPGDGYTF; CDR3nt: TGTGCCAGCAGTCCGCCAGGGGATGGCTACACCTTC
d_gene: TRBD1; j_gene: TRBJ1-6; v_gene: TRBV27; abundance: .; CDR3aa: CASSWTGDNSPLHF; CDR3nt: TGTGCCAGCAGTTGGACAGGGGATAATTCACCCCTCCACTTT
d_gene: TRBD2; j_gene: TRBJ2-1; v_gene: TRBV6-1; abundance: .; CDR3aa: CASSDKIAGGPIHNEQFF; CDR3nt: TGTGCCAGCAGTGACAAAATAGCGGGAGGCCCTATCCACAATGAGCAGTTCTTC
d_gene: .; j_gene: TRBJ1-5; v_gene: TRBV7-2; abundance: .; CDR3aa: CASSLMGGQPQHF; CDR3nt: TGTGCCAGCAGCTTAATGGGGGGACAGCCCCAGCATTTT
d_gene: TRBD2; j_gene: TRBJ2-6; v_gene: TRBV7-2; abundance: once; CDR3aa: CASSLGSGTSGANVLTF; CDR3nt: TGTGCCAGCAGCTTAGGTAGCGGGACGTCTGGGGCCAACGTCCTGACTTTC
d_gene: TRBD1; j_gene: TRBJ1-1; v_gene: TRBV28; abundance: .; CDR3aa: CASVTGGDTEAFF; CDR3nt: TGTGCCAGCGTAACAGGGGGGGACACTGAAGCTTTCTTT